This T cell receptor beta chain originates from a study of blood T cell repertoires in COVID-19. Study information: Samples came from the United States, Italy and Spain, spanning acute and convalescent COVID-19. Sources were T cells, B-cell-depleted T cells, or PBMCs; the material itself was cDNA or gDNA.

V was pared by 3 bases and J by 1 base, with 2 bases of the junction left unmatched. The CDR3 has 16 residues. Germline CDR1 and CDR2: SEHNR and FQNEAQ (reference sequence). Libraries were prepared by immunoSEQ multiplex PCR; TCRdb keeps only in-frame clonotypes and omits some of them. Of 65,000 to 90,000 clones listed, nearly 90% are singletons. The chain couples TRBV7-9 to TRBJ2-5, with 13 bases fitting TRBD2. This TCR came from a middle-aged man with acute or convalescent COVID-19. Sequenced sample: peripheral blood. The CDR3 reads CASSFGLAGVQETQYF. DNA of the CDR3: TGTGCCAGCAGCTTCGGACTAGCGGGGGTCCAAGAGACCCAGTACTTC.